This TCR beta chain was captured in a study of blood T cell repertoires in COVID-19 (dated by TCRdb to about 2020). General notes on the study: The collaborator samples originated in the United States, Italy and Spain and spanned the acute and convalescent phases of COVID-19. The prospective study material was composed of cDNA or gDNA derived from T cells, B-cell-depleted T cells, or PBMCs. The dataset comprised deeply sampled blood TCRbeta repertoires from subjects exposed to, actively infected with, or recovered from COVID-19. The repertoires were released in a freely available public database meant as a resource for research on the immune response to SARS-CoV-2. The samples were drawn from the first 160 participants of the ongoing ImmuneRACE study and from under 1,500 subjects provided by 6 global collaborators. The sample metadata nearly always contained a de-identified subject ID, COVID-19 status, age in years and sex. Where HLA class I and class II types were available, the types were taken from metadata supplied by the sample provider, not from assay-based typing.

The immunoSEQ Assay, a bias-controlled multiplex PCR, was used to amplify TCRbeta CDR3 regions from genomic DNA. The source study handled its data this way. Nucleated cell counts per sample were estimated from amplification of reference gene primers within the assay. To quantify the absolute abundance of each unique TCRbeta CDR3 rearrangement, sequence reads were collapsed and filtered. For each sample, productive Simpson clonality was calculated by taking the square root of Simpson's diversity index across productive rearrangements. Entries here come from immuneACCESS through TCRdb and include only in-frame sequences with V and J called. Some clones fail to appear in such tables; in the studies checked, an unresolved V gene covers under half of the shortfall, and the cause of the remainder is unknown. V, J and clone size were drawn from that table, and D and trimming were deduced from the DNA. Counted in this sample were 300,000 to 350,000 clones; roughly nine tenths of them appeared once. The biggest ten clones account for 3.9% of the sample.

On this clone: The antigen it recognizes is unknown. Base qualities are not provided; no much larger clone lies one nucleotide away.

CDR1 PRHDT and CDR2 FYEKMQ were looked up in the germline V gene (reference sequence). V and J are truncated by 6 bases and 11 bases respectively, leaving an intervening sequence of 11 bases. The CDR3 numbers 12 residues from cysteine through phenylalanine. Only the CDR3 DNA stays, 36 bases, in frame from base 1. One collaborating source in Seattle enrolled patients during active infection and followed them longitudinally through the course of disease. Collaborating institutions collected whole blood in K2EDTA tubes following their own protocols. Collaborator samples were shipped for TCRbeta analysis as frozen whole blood, isolated PBMCs, or DNA extracted from either sample type. Here is what the overall study found, with its caveats: Clinical and demographic metadata were provided uncurated, with the amount varying by source and participant.

The chain is made from TRBV13 and TRBJ1-6; TRBD1 could be the D gene, as 5 bases match. Sequencing was carried out using peripheral blood. The TCR was taken from a woman aged 60-75 years with COVID-19, enrolled during active disease. The sequenced DNA: TGTGCCAGCAGTTTTTCGGGGGCACCCCTCCACTTT. Its amino acids are CASSFSGAPLHF. The reference TRBV13 and TRBJ1-6 proteins fill in what lies around the CDR3, so the full variable domain reads AAGVIQSPRHLIKEKRETATLKCYPIPRHDTVYWYQQGPGQDPQFLISFYEKMQSDKGSIPDRFSAQQFSDYHSELNMSSLELGDSALYFCASSFSGAPLHFGNGTRLTVT.